What follows are 5 T cell receptor beta chains derived from one specimen sequenced in a study of Tregs in tolerant kidney transplant recipients. Clones were sequenced by immunoSEQ multiplex PCR, and TCRdb holds only the in-frame ones, with some missing. Its clone listing holds tens of thousands of clones. Sequenced material: CD4+ T cells from blood, taken before the transplant. The receptors originated from a human donor who received a combined kidney and bone marrow transplant.

Points on this clone: The CDR3 is cut off 3 residues early in the read; its end comes from the germline J gene. The rearrangement uses TRBV7-2 and TRBJ2-5; maybe TRBD1 (8 bases). The germline V gene has CDR1 SGHTA and CDR2 FQGNSA. The V end lost 5 bases, the J end lost 6 bases, and 19 bases lay between the germline ends. The CDR3 sequence is 15 residues long. CDR3 loop: CASSTYQQGGKTQYF. Incomplete CDR3 DNA: TGTGCCAGCAGCACATACCAACAGGGGGGGAAGACC.

Note on this clone: The read halts 3 residues ahead of the CDR3 end, with the missing end drawn from the germline J gene. The rearrangement uses TRBV7-7 and TRBJ1-2; tentatively, D is TRBD1 (6 bases). Germline V gene data show CDR1 as SSHAT and CDR2 as FNYEAQ (reference sequence). The CDR3 consists of 17 residues. Trimming removed 1 base at V and 2 bases at J, with 17 bases between. CDR3 DNA (partial): TGTGCCAGCAGCTTAGGGGGCCCGCAGGGGCCAAACTATGGC. Its translation is CASSLGGPQGPNYG. The entire CDR3 protein is CASSLGGPQGPNYGYTF.

Concerning this clone itself: With the read ending 3 residues before the CDR3 end, the germline J gene is used to fill in that end. V usage is TRBV11-2 and J usage is TRBJ1-4; no clear D gene. V was clipped by 5 bases and J by 3 bases, with 13 bases between them. CDR3 length: 15 residues. Germline lookup yields CDR1 SGHAT and CDR2 FQNNGV. The CDR3 sequence: CASSPRPRANEKLFF. CDR3 DNA (partial): TGTGCCAGCAGCCCCCGACCGAGGGCTAATGAAAAA.

Remarks on this clone: The read ends 3 residues before the CDR3 terminus; that terminus is restored from the germline J gene. This chain joins TRBV7-2 and TRBJ1-2, with D perhaps TRBD1 (5 bases). Germline V lookup: CDR1 SGHTA, CDR2 FQGNSA. Trimming shortened V by 2 bases and J by 4 bases, and 14 bases separated the two germline ends. This CDR3 is built from 15 residues. The CDR3 protein is CASSLSGGKGYGYTF. The sequenced CDR3 bases are TGTGCCAGCAGCTTATCGGGGGGTAAGGGCTATGGC.

Turning to this clone: The CDR3 end is not reached by the read, which stops 3 residues before it; the germline J gene fills it in. This chain uses TRBV10-1 with TRBJ2-1; weak D call: TRBD1 (6 bases). The V and J ends lost 5 bases and 8 bases respectively, with 16 bases between them. The CDR3 runs 14 residues. Germline values: CDR1 WNHNN, CDR2 SYGVQD (reference sequence). The part of the CDR3 DNA that was read is TGCGCCAGCAGTCCGCACTCAGGGGCGGATGAG. Its translation: CASSPHSGADE. The complete CDR3 protein is CASSPHSGADEQFF.